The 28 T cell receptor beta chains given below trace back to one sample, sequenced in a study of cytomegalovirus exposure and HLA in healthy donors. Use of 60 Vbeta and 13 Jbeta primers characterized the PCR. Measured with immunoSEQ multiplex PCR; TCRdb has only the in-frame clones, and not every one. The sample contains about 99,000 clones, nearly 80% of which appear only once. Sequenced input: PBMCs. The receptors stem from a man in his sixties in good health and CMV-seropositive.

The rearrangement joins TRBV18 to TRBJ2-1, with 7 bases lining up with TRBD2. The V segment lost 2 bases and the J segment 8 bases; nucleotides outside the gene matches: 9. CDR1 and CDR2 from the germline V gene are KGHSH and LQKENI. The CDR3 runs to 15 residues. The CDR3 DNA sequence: TGTGCCAGCTCACCATCCCTCCGGGGGGAGGATGAGCAGTTCTTC. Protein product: CASSPSLRGEDEQFF.

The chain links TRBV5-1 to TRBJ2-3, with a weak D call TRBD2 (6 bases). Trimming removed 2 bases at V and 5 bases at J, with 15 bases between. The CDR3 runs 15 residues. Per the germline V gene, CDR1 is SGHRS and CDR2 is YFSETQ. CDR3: CASSFRTIKGDTQYF. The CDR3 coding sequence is TGCGCCAGCAGCTTTAGGACTATCAAAGGAGATACGCAGTATTTT. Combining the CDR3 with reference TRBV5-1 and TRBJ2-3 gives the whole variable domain KAGVTQTPRYLIKTRGQQVTLSCSPISGHRSVSWYQQTPGQGLQFLFEYFSETQRNKGNFPGRFSGRQFSNSRSEMNVSTLELGDSALYLCASSFRTIKGDTQYFGPGTRLTVL.

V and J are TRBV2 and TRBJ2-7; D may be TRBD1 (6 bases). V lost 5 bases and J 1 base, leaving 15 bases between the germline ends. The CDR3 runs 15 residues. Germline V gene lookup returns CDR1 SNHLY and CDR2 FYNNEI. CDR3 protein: CASSKDSSQSYEQYF. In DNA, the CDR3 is TGTGCCAGCAGTAAGGACAGTTCCCAATCCTACGAGCAGTACTTC.

The CDR3, as DNA: TGTGCCAGCAGTTCTTCCGGGACAGGGGGCTACGAGCAGTACTTC. Encoded protein: CASSSSGTGGYEQYF. J is TRBJ2-5 and V is TRBV28, with TRBD1 matching 11 bases. The DNA end favors TRBJ2-7, so the J call may be wrong. The CDR3 sequence is 15 residues long. Germline V gene lookup returns CDR1 MDHEN and CDR2 SYDVKM.

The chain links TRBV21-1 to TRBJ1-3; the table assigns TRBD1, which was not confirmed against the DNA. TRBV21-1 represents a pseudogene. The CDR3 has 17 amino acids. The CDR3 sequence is CASRKKGQGLPGNTIYF. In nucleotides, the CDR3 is TGTGCCAGCAGAAAAAAGGGACAGGGGTTGCCTGGAAACACCATATATTTT.

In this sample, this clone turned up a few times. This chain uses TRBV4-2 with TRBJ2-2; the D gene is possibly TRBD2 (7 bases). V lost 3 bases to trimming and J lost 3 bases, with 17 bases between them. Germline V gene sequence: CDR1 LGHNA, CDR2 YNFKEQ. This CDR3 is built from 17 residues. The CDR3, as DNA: TGTGCCAGCAGCCAGGGGGGTGCGGGGGCCTACACCGGGGAGCTGTTTTTT. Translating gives CASSQGGAGAYTGELFF.

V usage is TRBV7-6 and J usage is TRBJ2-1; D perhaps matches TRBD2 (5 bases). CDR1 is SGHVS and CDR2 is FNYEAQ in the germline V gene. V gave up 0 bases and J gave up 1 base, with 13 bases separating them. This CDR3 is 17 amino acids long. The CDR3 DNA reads TGTGCCAGCAGCTTAGCGTGGGGAGCCAGTTCCTACAATGAGCAGTTCTTC. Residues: CASSLAWGASSYNEQFF.

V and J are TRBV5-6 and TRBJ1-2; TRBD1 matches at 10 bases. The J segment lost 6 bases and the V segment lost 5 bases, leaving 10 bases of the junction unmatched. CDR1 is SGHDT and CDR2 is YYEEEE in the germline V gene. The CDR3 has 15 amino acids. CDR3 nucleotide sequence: TGTGCCAGCAGGTTGACAGGGGGCCCTTCCGATGGCTACACCTTC. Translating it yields CASRLTGGPSDGYTF.

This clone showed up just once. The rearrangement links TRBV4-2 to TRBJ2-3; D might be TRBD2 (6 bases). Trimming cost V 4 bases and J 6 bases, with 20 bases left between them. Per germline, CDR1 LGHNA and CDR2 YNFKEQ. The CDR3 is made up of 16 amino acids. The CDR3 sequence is CASSRQEGLEVDTQYF. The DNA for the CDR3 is TGTGCCAGCAGCCGCCAAGAGGGACTCGAGGTGGATACGCAGTATTTT.

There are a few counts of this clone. The CDR3 nucleotides read TGCGCCAGCAGCCAAGATAGCGGCGGGCAGAGGTTCTACAATGAGCAGTTCTTC. Translation: CASSQDSGGQRFYNEQFF. The V gene is TRBV4-3, the J gene TRBJ2-1, with D tentatively TRBD2 (6 bases). The CDR3 is made up of 18 amino acids. Trimming pared 0 bases from V and 3 bases from J, leaving 18 bases between. Germline lookup yields CDR1 LGHNA and CDR2 YSLEER.

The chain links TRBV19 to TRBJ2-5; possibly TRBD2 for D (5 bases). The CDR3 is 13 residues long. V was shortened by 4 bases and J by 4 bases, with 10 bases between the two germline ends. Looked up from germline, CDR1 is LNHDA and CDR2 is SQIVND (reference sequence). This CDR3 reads CASSRGSAETQYF. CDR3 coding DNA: TGTGCCAGTAGTAGAGGGTCGGCAGAGACCCAGTACTTC.

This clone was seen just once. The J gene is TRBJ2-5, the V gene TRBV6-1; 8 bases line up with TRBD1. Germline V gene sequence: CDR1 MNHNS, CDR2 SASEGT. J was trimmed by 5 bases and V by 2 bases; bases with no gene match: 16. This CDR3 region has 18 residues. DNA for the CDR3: TGTGCCAGCAGTGAAACCCCTAGCTGGACAGGGTCTTGGGAGACCCAGTACTTC. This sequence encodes CASSETPSWTGSWETQYF.

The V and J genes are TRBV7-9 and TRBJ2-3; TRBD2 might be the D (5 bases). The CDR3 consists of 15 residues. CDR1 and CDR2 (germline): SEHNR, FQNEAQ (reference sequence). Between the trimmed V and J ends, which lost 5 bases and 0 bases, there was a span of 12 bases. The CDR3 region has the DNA TGTGCCAGCAGCCGGTCGGGAACTAGCACAGATACGCAGTATTTT. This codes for CASSRSGTSTDTQYF.

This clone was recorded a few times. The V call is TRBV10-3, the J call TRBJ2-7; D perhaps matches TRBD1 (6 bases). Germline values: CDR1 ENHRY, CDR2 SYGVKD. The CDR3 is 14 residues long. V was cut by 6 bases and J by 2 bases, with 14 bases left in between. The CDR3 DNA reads TGTGCCATCAGAGGGGGAAGCCTTACCTACGAGCAGTACTTC. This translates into CAIRGGSLTYEQYF.

The CDR3 DNA follows: TGCGCCAGCAGACCGACAGGGATGAGCAATCAGCCCCAGCATTTT. It codes for CASRPTGMSNQPQHF. J is TRBJ1-5 and V is TRBV5-1; 7 bases map to TRBD1. The CDR3 spans 15 residues. The trim removed 5 bases at V and 1 base at J, leaving 6 bases unmatched. Germline V CDR1 and CDR2: SGHRS, YFSETQ.

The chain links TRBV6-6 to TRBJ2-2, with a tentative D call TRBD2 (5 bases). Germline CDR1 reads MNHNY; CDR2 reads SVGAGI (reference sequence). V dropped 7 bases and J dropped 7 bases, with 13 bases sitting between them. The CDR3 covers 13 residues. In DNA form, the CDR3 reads TGTGCCAGCACCAGTAACCGGGGCGGGGAGCTGTTTTTT. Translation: CASTSNRGGELFF.

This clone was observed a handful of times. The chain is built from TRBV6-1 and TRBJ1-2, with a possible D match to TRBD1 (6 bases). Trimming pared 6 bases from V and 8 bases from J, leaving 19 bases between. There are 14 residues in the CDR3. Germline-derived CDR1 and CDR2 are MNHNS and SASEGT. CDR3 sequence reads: CASSYDRTAGGYTF. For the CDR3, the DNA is TGTGCCAGCAGCTACGACAGGACCGCTGGGGGCTACACCTTC.

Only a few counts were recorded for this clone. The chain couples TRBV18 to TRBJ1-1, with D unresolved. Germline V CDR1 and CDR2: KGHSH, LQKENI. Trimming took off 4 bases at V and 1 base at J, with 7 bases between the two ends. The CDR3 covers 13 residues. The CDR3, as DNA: TGTGCCAGCTCACTGAACACGAACACTGAAGCTTTCTTT. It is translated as CASSLNTNTEAFF.

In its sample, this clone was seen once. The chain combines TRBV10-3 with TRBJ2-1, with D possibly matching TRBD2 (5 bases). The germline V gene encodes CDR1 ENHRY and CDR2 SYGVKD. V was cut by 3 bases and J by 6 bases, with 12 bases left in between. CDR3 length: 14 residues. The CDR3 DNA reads TGTGCCATCAGTGATCAAGGAAGCGGCAATGAGCAGTTCTTC. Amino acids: CAISDQGSGNEQFF.

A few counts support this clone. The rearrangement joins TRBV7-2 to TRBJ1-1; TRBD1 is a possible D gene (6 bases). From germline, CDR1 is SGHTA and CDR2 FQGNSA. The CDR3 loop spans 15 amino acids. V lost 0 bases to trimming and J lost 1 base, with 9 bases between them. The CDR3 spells CASSLALGANTEAFF. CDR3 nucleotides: TGTGCCAGCAGCTTAGCTCTGGGGGCGAACACTGAAGCTTTCTTT.

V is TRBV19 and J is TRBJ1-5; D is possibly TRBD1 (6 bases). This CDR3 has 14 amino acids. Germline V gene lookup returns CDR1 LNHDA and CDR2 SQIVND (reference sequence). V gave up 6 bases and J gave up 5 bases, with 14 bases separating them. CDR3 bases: TGTGCCAGTAGCCCGACAGGTCGCGATCAGCCCCAGCATTTT. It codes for CASSPTGRDQPQHF.

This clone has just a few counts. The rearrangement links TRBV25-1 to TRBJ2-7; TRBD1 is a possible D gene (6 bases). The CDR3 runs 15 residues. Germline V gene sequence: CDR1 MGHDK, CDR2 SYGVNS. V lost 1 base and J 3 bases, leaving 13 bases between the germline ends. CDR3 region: CASSESSDSLYEQYF. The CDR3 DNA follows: TGTGCCAGCAGTGAATCGTCGGACAGCCTCTACGAGCAGTACTTC.

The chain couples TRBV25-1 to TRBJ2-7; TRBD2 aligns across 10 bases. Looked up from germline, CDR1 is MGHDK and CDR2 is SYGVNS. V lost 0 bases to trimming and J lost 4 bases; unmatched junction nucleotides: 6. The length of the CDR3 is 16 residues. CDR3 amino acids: CASSEYPAGGSYEQYF. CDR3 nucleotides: TGTGCCAGCAGTGAATATCCAGCGGGGGGGTCTTACGAGCAGTACTTC.

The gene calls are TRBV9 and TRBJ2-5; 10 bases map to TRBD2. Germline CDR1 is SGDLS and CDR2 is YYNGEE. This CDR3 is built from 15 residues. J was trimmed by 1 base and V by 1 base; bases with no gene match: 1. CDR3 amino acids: CASSVSGGAQETQYF. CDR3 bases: TGTGCCAGCAGCGTAAGCGGGGGGGCCCAAGAGACCCAGTACTTC. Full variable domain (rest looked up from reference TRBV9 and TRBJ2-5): DSGVTQTPKHLITATGQRVTLRCSPRSGDLSVYWYQQSLDQGLQFLIQYYNGEERAKGNILERFSAQQFPDLHSELNLSSLELGDSALYFCASSVSGGAQETQYFGPGTRLLVL.

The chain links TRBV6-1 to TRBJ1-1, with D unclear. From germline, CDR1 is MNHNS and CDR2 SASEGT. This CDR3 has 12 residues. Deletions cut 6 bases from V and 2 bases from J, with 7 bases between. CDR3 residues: CASRSLNTEAFF. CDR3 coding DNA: TGTGCCAGCAGATCCCTTAACACTGAAGCTTTCTTT.

For the CDR3, the DNA is TGTGCCAGCAGCGTAAGACTAGCGGGGGGCGATACGCAGTATTTT. Translated: CASSVRLAGGDTQYF. The chain is built from TRBV9 and TRBJ2-3; 13 bases fit TRBD2. The CDR3 sequence is 15 residues long. V lost 1 base to trimming and J lost 6 bases; unmatched junction nucleotides: 2. CDR1 SGDLS and CDR2 YYNGEE come from the germline V gene.

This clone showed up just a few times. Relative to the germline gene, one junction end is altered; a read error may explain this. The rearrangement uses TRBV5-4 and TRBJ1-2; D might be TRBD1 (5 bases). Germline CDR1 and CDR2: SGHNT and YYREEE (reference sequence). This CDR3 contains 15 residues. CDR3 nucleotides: TGCGCCAGCAGCCGAGTGACAGTACCTTTCGGAGGCTACACCTTC. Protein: CASSRVTVPFGGYTF.

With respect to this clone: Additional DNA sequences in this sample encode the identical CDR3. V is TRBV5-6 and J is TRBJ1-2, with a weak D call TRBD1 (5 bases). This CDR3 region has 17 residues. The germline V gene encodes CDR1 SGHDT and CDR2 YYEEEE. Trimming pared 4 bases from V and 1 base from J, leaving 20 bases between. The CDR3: CASSLQGGETVNYGYTF. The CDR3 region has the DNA TGTGCCAGCAGCCTACAAGGAGGGGAGACGGTTAACTATGGCTACACCTTC.